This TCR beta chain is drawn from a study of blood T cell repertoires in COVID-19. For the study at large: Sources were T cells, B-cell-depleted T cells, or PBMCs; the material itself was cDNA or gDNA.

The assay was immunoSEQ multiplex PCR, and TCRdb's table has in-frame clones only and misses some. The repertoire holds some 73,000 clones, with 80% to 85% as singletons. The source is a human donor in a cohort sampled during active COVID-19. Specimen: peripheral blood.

CDR3 in amino acids: CASSSGTGQGYTF. In DNA form, the CDR3 reads TGTGCCAGCAGTTCTGGGACAGGGCAAGGCTACACCTTC. The chain uses TRBV27 and TRBJ1-2, with 9 bases fitting TRBD1. The ends lost 4 bases at V and 8 bases at J; junction bases unmatched: 5. The CDR3 contains 13 residues. Germline V lookup: CDR1 MNHEY, CDR2 SMNVEV (reference sequence).